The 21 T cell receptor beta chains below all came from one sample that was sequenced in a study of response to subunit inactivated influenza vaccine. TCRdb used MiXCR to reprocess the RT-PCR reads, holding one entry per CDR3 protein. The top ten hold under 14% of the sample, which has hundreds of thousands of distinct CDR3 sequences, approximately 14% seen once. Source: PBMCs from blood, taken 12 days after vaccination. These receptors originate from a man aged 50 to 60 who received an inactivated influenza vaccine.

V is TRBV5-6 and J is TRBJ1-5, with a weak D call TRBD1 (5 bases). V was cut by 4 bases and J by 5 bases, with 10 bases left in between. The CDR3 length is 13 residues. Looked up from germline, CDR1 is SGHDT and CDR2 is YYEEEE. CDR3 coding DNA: TGTGCCAGCAGCGTTGGGGGGGATCAGCCCCAGCATTTT. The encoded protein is CASSVGGDQPQHF.

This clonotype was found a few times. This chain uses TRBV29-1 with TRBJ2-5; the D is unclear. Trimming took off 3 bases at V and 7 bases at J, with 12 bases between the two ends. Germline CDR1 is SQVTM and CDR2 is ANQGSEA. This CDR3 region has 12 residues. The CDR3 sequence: CSVEGGDATQYF. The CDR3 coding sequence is TGCAGCGTTGAGGGCGGTGACGCGACCCAGTACTTC.

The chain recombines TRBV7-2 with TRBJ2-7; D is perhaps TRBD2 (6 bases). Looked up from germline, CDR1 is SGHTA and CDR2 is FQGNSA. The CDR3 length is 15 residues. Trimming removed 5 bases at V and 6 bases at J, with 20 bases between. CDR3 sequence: CASSESGTHMGEQYF. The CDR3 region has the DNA TGTGCCAGCAGCGAATCCGGGACTCACATGGGCGAGCAGTACTTC.

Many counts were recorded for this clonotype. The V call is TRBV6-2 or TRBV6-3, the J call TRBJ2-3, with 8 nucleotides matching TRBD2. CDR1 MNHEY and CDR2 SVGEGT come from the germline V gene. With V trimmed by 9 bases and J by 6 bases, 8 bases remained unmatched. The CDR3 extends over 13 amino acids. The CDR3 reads CASGGTRGDTQYF. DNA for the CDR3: TGTGCCAGTGGAGGGACTAGAGGCGATACGCAGTATTTT.

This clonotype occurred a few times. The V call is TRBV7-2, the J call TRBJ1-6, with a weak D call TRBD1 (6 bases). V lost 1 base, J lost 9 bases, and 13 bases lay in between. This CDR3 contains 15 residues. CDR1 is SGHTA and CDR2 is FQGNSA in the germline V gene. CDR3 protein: CASSLGDRLASPLHF. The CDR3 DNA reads TGTGCCAGCAGCTTAGGAGACAGGCTGGCTTCACCCCTCCACTTT. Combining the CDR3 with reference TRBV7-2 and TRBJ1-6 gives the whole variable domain GAGVSQSPSNKVTEKGKDVELRCDPISGHTALYWYRQSLGQGLEFLIYFQGNSAPDKSGLPSDRFSAERTGGSVSTLTIQRTQQEDSAVYLCASSLGDRLASPLHFGNGTRLTVT.

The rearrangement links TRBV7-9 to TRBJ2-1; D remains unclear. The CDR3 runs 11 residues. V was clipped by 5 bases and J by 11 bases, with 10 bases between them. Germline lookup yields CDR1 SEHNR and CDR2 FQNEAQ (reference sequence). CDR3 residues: CASSRTAQQFF. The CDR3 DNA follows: TGTGCCAGCAGCCGAACCGCACAGCAGTTCTTC.

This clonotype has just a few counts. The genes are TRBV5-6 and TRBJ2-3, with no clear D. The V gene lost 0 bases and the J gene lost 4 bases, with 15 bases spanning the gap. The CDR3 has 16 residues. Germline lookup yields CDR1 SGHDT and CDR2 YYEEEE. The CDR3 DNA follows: TGTGCCAGCAGCTTGGCCAGGAAGGGAAGGGCAGATACGCAGTATTTT. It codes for CASSLARKGRADTQYF. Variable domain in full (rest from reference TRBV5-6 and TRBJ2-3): DAGVTQSPTHLIKTRGQQVTLRCSPKSGHDTVSWYQQALGQGPQFIFQYYEEEERQRGNFPDRFSGHQFPNYSSELNVNALLLGDSALYLCASSLARKGRADTQYFGPGTRLTVL.

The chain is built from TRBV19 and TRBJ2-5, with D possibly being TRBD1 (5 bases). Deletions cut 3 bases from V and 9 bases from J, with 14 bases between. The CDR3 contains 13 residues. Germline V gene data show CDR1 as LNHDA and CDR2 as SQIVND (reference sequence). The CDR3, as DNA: TGTGCCAGTAGTATGCAAGGGGTCGCGGCCCAGTACTTC. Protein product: CASSMQGVAAQYF.

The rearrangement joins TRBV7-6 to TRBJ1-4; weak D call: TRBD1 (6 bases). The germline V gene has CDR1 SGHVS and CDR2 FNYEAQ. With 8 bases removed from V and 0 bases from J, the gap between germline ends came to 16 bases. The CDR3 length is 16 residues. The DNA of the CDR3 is TGTGCCAGCGGGGGGGGACACAGTCCAACTAATGAAAAACTGTTTTTT. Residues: CASGGGHSPTNEKLFF.

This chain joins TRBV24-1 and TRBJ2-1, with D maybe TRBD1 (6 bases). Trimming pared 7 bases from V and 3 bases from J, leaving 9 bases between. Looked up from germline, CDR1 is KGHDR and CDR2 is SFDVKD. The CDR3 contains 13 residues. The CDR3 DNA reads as TGTGCCACCAGGGGACAAGTCTACAATGAGCAGTTCTTC. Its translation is CATRGQVYNEQFF.

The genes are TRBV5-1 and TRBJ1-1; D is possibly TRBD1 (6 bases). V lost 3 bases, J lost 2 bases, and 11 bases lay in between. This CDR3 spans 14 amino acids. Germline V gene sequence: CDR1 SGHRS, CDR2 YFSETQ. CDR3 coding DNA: TGCGCCAGCAGCTCGCAACAGGGAAACACTGAAGCTTTCTTT. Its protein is CASSSQQGNTEAFF.

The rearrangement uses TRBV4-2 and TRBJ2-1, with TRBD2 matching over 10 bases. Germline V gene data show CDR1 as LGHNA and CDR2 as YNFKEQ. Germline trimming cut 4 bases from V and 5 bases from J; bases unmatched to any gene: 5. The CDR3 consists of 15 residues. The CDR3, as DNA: TGTGCCAGCAGCCGTAGCGGGAGGACTAACAATGAGCAGTTCTTC. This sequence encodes CASSRSGRTNNEQFF.

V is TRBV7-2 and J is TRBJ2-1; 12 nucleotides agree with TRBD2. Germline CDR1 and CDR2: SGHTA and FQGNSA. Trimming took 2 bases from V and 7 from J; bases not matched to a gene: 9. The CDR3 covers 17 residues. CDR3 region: CASSLLLAGGRWNEQFF. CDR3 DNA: TGTGCCAGCAGCTTATTGCTAGCGGGGGGGCGATGGAATGAGCAGTTCTTC.

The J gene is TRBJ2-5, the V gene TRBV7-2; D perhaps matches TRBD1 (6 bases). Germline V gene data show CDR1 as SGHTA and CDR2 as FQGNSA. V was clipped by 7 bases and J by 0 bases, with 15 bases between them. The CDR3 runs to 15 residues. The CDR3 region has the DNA TGTGCCAGCACCCAGGACAGCCTATACCAAGAGACCCAGTACTTC. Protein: CASTQDSLYQETQYF. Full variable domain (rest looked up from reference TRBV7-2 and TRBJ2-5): GAGVSQSPSNKVTEKGKDVELRCDPISGHTALYWYRQSLGQGLEFLIYFQGNSAPDKSGLPSDRFSAERTGGSVSTLTIQRTQQEDSAVYLCASTQDSLYQETQYFGPGTRLLVL.

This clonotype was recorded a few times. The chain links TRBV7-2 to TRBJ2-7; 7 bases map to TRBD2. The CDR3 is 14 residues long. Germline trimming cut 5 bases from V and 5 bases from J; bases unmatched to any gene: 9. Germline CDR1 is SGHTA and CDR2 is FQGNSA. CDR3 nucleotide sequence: TGTGCCAGCAGCCTTTGGGAGGGGTTCAACGAGCAGTACTTC. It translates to CASSLWEGFNEQYF.

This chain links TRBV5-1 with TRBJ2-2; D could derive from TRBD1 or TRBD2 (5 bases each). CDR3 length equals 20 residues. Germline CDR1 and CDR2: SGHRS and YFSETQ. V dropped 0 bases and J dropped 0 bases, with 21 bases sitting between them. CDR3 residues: CASSLVVGAQQQANTGELFF. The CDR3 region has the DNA TGCGCCAGCAGCTTGGTAGTCGGGGCACAGCAGCAAGCGAACACCGGGGAGCTGTTTTTT. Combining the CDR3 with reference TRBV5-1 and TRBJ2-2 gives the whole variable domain KAGVTQTPRYLIKTRGQQVTLSCSPISGHRSVSWYQQTPGQGLQFLFEYFSETQRNKGNFPGRFSGRQFSNSRSEMNVSTLELGDSALYLCASSLVVGAQQQANTGELFFGEGSRLTVL.

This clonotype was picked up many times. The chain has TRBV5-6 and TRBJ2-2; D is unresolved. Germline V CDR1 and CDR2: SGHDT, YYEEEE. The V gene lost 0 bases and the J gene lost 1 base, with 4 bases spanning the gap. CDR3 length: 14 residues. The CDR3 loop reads CASSLGVNTGELFF. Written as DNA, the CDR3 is TGTGCCAGCAGCTTGGGGGTGAACACCGGGGAGCTGTTTTTT.

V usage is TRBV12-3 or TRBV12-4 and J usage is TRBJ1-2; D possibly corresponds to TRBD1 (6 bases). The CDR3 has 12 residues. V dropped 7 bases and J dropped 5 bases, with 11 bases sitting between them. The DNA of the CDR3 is TGTGCCAGCACCTTTACAGGGTATGGCTACACCTTC. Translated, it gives CASTFTGYGYTF.

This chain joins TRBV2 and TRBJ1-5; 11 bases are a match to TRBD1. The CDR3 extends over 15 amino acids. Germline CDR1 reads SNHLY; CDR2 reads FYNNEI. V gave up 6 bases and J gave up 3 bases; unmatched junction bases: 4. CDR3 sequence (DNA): TGTGCCAGCAGGGGGGACAGGGGGAACAATCAGCCCCAGCATTTT. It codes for CASRGDRGNNQPQHF. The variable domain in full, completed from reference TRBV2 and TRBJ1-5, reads EPEVTQTPSHQVTQMGQEVILRCVPISNHLYFYWYRQILGQKVEFLVSFYNNEISEKSEIFDDQFSVERPDGSNFTLKIRSTKLEDSAMYFCASRGDRGNNQPQHFGDGTRLSIL.

DNA of the CDR3: TGTGCCAGCAAAACGCCGCGACGGGGGGCGCAGTATTTT. Residues: CASKTPRRGAQYF. This rearrangement joins TRBV5-5 to TRBJ2-3; 7 positions match TRBD2. Germline loops: CDR1 SGHKS, CDR2 YYEKEE (reference sequence). V gave up 6 bases and J gave up 10 bases; unmatched junction bases: 11. The CDR3 has 13 amino acids.

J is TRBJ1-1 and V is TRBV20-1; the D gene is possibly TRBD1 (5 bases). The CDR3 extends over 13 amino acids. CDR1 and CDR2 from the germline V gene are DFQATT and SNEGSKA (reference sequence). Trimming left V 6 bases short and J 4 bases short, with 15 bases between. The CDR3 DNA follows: TGCAGTGCCCCCATCAGGGTGGGCACTGAAGCTTTCTTT. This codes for CSAPIRVGTEAFF.